A single sample gave rise to the 6 T cell receptor beta chains below, sequenced in a study of blood T cell repertoires in COVID-19. Profiling relied on immunoSEQ multiplex PCR, and the TCRdb table lists in-frame clones only, not all of them. This repertoire shows about 230,000 clones, around four fifths found once; its top ten account for around 26%. The material sequenced was peripheral blood. The receptor set was obtained from a middle-aged man with acute or convalescent COVID-19.

Only one count was recorded for this clone. V gene TRBV25-1 combines with J gene TRBJ1-1; unclear D gene. Germline V CDR1 and CDR2: MGHDK, SYGVNS. The CDR3 totals 13 residues. The V end was cut by 7 bases, the J end by 5 bases, with 14 bases between. The chain's CDR3 is CASTNGAGTEAFF. Written as DNA, the CDR3 is TGTGCCAGCACCAACGGTGCGGGGACTGAAGCTTTCTTT.

In this sample, this clone turned up a few times. The V gene is TRBV2, the J gene TRBJ2-3, with TRBD2 matching 11 bases. This CDR3 contains 13 residues. Per germline, CDR1 SNHLY and CDR2 FYNNEI. With 9 bases clipped from V and 6 bases from J, the junction kept 5 bases outside the gene matches. The CDR3 region is CASKTSGADTQYF. The CDR3 bases are TGTGCCAGTAAGACTAGCGGGGCGGATACGCAGTATTTT.

V usage is TRBV7-2 and J usage is TRBJ1-1; the D gene is possibly TRBD1 (6 bases). CDR1 and CDR2 (germline): SGHTA, FQGNSA. V was trimmed by 5 bases and J by 7 bases, leaving 14 bases between them. The CDR3 has 13 residues. DNA of the CDR3: TGTGCCAGCAGCCATACAGGGAGTAGTGAAGCTTTCTTT. Translating it yields CASSHTGSSEAFF. Looking up the rest from reference TRBV7-2 and TRBJ1-1 gives the full variable domain: GAGVSQSPSNKVTEKGKDVELRCDPISGHTALYWYRQSLGQGLEFLIYFQGNSAPDKSGLPSDRFSAERTGGSVSTLTIQRTQQEDSAVYLCASSHTGSSEAFFGQGTRLTVV.

The chain uses TRBV5-1 and TRBJ2-7, with 12 bases aligning to TRBD2. Germline V gives CDR1 SGHRS, CDR2 YFSETQ. This CDR3 has 16 amino acids. V shed 0 bases, J shed 8 bases, and the junction held 9 bases outside the gene matches. CDR3 nucleotide sequence: TGCGCCAGCAGCTTGGCCCAGACTAGCGGGAGCGGTAAGCAGTACTTC. This codes for CASSLAQTSGSGKQYF.

Written as DNA, the CDR3 is TGTGCCAGCAGCCAAGGACAGCGTTATAATTCACCCCTCCACTTT. Protein: CASSQGQRYNSPLHF. V gene TRBV14 combines with J gene TRBJ1-6; tentatively, D is TRBD1 (5 bases). V was shortened by 1 base and J by 4 bases, with 8 bases between the two germline ends. Germline assignment: CDR1 SGHDN and CDR2 FVKESK. This CDR3 has 15 amino acids.

This chain joins TRBV5-1 and TRBJ2-7; 11 bases align to TRBD1. The length of the CDR3 is 15 residues. Germline trimming cut 4 bases from V and 2 bases from J; bases unmatched to any gene: 5. Germline V gene data show CDR1 as SGHRS and CDR2 as YFSETQ. The CDR3 region has the DNA TGCGCCAGCAGCGCTTCGGGACAGGGGGCCTACGAGCAGTACTTC. This encodes CASSASGQGAYEQYF.